These T cell receptor beta chains were read from a single sample in a study of a mutant IDH1 vaccine in newly diagnosed glioma. For these TCRs, the target antigens are not known. The assay was immunoSEQ multiplex PCR, and TCRdb's table has in-frame clones only and misses some. The table includes fewer than 40,000 clones, around 78% detected once. The input for sequencing was PBMCs, taken from a glioma patient whose treatment included an IDH1 peptide vaccine. The receptor source for this set is a man between 35 and 55 years old with glioma. Both conserved end residues are part of each CDR3. A D gene is named only where the DNA matches it firmly. Some rows mark clone size as missing; the rest say once, few, many or name a class of expanded clone.

>-|TRBV2|TRBJ1-2|-
CASSERPDYGYTF
TGTGCCAGCAGTGAAAGGCCGGACTATGGCTACACCTTC
>TRBD1|TRBV6-5|TRBJ2-5|-
CASSFRGQGETQYF
TGTGCCAGCAGTTTCAGGGGGCAAGGAGAGACCCAGTACTTC
>TRBD1|TRBV6-1|TRBJ1-4|-
CASSDSGGGEKLFF
TGTGCCAGCAGTGATTCAGGGGGCGGTGAAAAACTGTTTTTT
>TRBD1|TRBV19|TRBJ1-4|-
CATSDQGATDEKLFF
TGTGCCACGTCCGACCAGGGGGCGACGGATGAAAAACTGTTTTTT
>TRBD1|TRBV29-1|TRBJ1-2|-
CSVRQGQVYGYTF
TGCAGCGTGAGACAGGGGCAGGTCTATGGCTACACCTTC
>-|TRBV5-8|TRBJ1-1|few
CASSLRINTEAFF
TGTGCCAGCAGCTTACGGATAAACACTGAAGCTTTCTTT
>-|TRBV5-1|TRBJ1-1|-
CASSLGELNTEAFF
TGCGCCAGCAGCTTGGGGGAACTGAACACTGAAGCTTTCTTT
>TRBD1|TRBV27|TRBJ2-3|-
CASRGNRGGTDTQYF
TGTGCCAGCAGGGGAAACAGGGGAGGCACAGATACGCAGTATTTT
>-|TRBV27|TRBJ2-7|-
CASSLTVAYEQYF
TGTGCCAGCAGTTTGACGGTTGCCTACGAGCAGTACTTC
>-|TRBV6-1|TRBJ2-7|once
CASSTGMPGEQYF
TGTGCCAGCAGTACCGGGATGCCGGGGGAGCAGTACTTC
>-|TRBV10-3|TRBJ2-1|-
CAISTGSADEQFF
TGTGCCATCAGCACCGGCAGCGCCGATGAGCAGTTCTTC
>-|TRBV19|TRBJ2-5|-
CASSIDGSGWGQETQYF
TGTGCCAGTAGTATAGACGGGTCGGGGTGGGGTCAAGAGACCCAGTACTTC
>TRBD1|TRBV10-3|TRBJ1-6|-
CAISEGQGFSPLHF
TGTGCCATCAGTGAGGGACAGGGGTTTTCACCCCTCCACTTT
>-|TRBV4-1|TRBJ1-1|-
CASSHDPSGTPEAFF
TGCGCCAGCAGCCATGATCCCTCCGGGACACCTGAAGCTTTCTTT
>-|TRBV27|TRBJ1-6|-
CASWGKAGIDSPLHF
TGTGCCAGCTGGGGGAAGGCAGGGATTGATTCACCCCTCCACTTT
>-|TRBV18|TRBJ2-7|-
CASSPQGDEQYF
TGTGCCAGCTCACCGCAGGGAGACGAGCAGTACTTC
>-|TRBV5-8|TRBJ1-2|-
CASINWFRGPLSYGYTF
TGTGCCAGCATCAACTGGTTCCGGGGACCTCTGTCCTATGGCTACACCTTC